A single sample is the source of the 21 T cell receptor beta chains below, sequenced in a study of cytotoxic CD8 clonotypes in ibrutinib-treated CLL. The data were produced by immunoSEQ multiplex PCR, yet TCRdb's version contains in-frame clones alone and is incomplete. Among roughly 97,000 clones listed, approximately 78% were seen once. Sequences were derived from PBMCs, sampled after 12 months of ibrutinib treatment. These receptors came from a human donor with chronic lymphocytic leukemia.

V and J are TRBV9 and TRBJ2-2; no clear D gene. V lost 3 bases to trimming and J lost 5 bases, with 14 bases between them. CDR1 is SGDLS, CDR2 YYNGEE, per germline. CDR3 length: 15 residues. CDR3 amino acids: CASSEFGRATGELFF. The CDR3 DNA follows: TGTGCCAGCAGCGAATTCGGTCGAGCGACCGGGGAGCTGTTTTTT.

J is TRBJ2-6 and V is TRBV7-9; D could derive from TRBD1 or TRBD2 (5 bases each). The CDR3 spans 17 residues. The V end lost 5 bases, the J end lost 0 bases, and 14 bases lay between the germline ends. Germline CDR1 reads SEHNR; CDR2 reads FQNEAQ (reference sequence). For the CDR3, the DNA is TGTGCCAGCAGCCGATGGGACGCCAGCTCTGGGGCCAACGTCCTGACTTTC. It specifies CASSRWDASSGANVLTF.

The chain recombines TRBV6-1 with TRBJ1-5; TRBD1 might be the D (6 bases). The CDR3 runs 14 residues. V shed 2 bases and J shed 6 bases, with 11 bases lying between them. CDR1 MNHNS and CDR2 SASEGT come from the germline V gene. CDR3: CASSEITRGQPQHF. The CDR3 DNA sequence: TGTGCCAGCAGTGAAATAACCAGGGGTCAGCCCCAGCATTTT.

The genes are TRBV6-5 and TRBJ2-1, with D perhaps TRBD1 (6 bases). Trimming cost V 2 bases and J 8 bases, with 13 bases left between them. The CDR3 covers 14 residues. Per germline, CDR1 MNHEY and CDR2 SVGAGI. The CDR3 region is CASSYGPRGDEQFF. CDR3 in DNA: TGTGCCAGCAGTTACGGTCCCAGGGGCGATGAGCAGTTCTTC.

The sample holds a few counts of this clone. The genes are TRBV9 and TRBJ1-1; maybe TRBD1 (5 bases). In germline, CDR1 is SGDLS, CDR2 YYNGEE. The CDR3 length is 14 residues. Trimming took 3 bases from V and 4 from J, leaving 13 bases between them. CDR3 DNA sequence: TGTGCCAGCAGCGAGATCCAGGGAGTCACTGAAGCTTTCTTT. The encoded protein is CASSEIQGVTEAFF.

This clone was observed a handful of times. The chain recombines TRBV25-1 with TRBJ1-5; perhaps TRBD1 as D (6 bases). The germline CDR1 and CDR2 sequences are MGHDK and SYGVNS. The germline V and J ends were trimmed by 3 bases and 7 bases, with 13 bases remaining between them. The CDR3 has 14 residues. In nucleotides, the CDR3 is TGTGCCAGCAGTGACGGACAGTGGACCCAGCCCCAGCATTTT. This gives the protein CASSDGQWTQPQHF. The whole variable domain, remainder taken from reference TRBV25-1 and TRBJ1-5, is EADIYQTPRYLVIGTGKKITLECSQTMGHDKMYWYQQDPGMELHLIHYSYGVNSTEKGDLSSESTVSRIRTEHFPLTLESARPSHTSQYLCASSDGQWTQPQHFGDGTRLSIL.

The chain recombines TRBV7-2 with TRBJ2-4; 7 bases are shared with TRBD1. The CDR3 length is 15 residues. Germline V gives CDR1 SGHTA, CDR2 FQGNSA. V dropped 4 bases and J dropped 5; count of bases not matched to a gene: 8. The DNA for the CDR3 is TGTGCCAGCAGCTCTCGACAGGGCTTCGAAAACATTCAGTACTTC. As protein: CASSSRQGFENIQYF.

The CDR3 protein is CASSFIAGPVQETQYF. CDR3 sequence (DNA): TGTGCCAGCAGCTTTATAGCGGGGCCCGTCCAAGAGACCCAGTACTTC. J is TRBJ2-5 and V is TRBV28; the match to TRBD2 covers 8 bases. Trimming removed 6 bases from V and 1 base from J; junction bases left unmatched: 10. From germline, CDR1 is MDHEN and CDR2 SYDVKM. CDR3 length equals 16 residues.

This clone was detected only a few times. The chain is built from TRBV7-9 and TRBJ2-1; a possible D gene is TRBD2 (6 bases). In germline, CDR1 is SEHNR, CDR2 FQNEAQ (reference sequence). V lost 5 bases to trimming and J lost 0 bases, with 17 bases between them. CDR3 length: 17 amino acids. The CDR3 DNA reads TGTGCCAGCAGCCCCCCGACGGGGGAGAGCTCCTACAATGAGCAGTTCTTC. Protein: CASSPPTGESSYNEQFF. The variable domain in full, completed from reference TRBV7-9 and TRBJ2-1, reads DTGVSQNPRHKITKRGQNVTFRCDPISEHNRLYWYRQTLGQGPEFLTYFQNEAQLEKSRLLSDRFSAERPKGSFSTLEIQRTEQGDSAMYLCASSPPTGESSYNEQFFGPGTRLTVL.

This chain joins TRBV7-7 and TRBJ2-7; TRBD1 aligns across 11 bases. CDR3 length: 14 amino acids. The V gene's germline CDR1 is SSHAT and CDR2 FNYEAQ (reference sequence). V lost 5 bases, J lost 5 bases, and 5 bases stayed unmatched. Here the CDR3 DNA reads TGTGCCAGCAGCACCGGACAGGGGGCACACGAGCAGTACTTC. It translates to CASSTGQGAHEQYF.

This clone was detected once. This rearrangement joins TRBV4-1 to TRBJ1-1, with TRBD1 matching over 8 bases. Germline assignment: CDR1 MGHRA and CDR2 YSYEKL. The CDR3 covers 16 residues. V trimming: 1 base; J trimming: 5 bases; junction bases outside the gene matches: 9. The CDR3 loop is CASSQGQGKKRTEAFF. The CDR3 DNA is TGCGCCAGCAGCCAAGGACAGGGGAAAAAAAGGACTGAAGCTTTCTTT.

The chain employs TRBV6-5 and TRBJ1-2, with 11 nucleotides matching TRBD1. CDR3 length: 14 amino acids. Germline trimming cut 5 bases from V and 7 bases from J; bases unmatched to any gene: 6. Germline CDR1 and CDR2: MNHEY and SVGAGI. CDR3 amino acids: CASSPRTGGSGYTF. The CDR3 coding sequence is TGTGCCAGCAGTCCTCGGACAGGGGGCTCTGGCTACACCTTC.

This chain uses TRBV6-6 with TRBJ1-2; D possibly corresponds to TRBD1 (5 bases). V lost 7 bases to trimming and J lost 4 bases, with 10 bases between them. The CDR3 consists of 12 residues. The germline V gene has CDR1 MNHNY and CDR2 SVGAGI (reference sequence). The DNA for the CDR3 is TGTGCCAGCATTGGGGGAACCTATGGCTACACCTTC. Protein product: CASIGGTYGYTF.

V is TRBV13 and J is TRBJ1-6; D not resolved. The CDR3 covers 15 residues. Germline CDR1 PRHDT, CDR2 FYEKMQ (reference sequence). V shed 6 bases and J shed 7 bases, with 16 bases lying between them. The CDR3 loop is CASRSRTLPNSPLHF. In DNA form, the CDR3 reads TGTGCCAGCAGATCCAGGACCCTCCCGAATTCACCCCTCCACTTT.

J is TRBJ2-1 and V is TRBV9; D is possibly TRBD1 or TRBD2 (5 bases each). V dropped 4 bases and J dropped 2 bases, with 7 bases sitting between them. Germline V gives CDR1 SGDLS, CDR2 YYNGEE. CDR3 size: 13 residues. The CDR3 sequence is CASSWGTYNEQFF. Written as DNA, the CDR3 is TGTGCCAGCAGCTGGGGGACCTACAATGAGCAGTTCTTC.

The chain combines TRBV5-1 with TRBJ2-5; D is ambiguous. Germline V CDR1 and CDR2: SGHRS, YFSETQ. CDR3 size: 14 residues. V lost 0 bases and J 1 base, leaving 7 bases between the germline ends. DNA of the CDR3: TGCGCCAGCAGCTTGGGGCAGCCCCAAGAGACCCAGTACTTC. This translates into CASSLGQPQETQYF.

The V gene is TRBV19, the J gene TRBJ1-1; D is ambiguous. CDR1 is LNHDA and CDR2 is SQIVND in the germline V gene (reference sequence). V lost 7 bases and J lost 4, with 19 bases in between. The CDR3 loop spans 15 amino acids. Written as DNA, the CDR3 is TGTGCCAGTATACGACCGGGCGGAAGGACCACTGAAGCTTTCTTT. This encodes CASIRPGGRTTEAFF.

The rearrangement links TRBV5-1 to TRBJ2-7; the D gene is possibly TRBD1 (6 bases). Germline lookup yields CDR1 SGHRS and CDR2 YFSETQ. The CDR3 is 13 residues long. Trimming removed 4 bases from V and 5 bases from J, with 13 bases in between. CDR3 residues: CASSITGNHEQYF. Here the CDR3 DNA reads TGCGCCAGCAGCATTACAGGGAACCACGAGCAGTACTTC.

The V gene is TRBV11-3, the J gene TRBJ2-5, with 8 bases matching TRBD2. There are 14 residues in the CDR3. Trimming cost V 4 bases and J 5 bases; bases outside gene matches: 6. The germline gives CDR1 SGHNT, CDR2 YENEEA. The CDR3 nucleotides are TGTGCCAGCAGCTCCTCTGGCGGGGGGGAGACCCAGTACTTC. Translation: CASSSSGGGETQYF.

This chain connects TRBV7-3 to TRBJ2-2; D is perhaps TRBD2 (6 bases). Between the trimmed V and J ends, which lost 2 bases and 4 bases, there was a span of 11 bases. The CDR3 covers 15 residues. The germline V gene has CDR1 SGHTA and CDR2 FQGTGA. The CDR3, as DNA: TGTGCCAGCAGCTTAGGAGGGGCCGGCACCGGGGAGCTGTTTTTT. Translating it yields CASSLGGAGTGELFF.

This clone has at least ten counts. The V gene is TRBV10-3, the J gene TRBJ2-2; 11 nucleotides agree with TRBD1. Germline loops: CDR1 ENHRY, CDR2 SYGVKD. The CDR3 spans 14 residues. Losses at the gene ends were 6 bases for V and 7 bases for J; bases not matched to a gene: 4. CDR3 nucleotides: TGTGCCATCAGGGGACAGGGGGGCATCGGGGAGCTGTTTTTT. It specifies CAIRGQGGIGELFF.